These 28 T cell receptor beta chains were sequenced from one sample in a study of blood T cell repertoires in COVID-19. Libraries were prepared by immunoSEQ multiplex PCR; TCRdb keeps only in-frame clonotypes and omits some of them. The table has approximately 330,000 clones, approximately 86% seen once. Material: PBMCs or T cells enriched from blood (not recorded which). The receptors stem from a middle-aged woman with acute COVID-19.

The J gene is TRBJ1-1, the V gene TRBV7-8, with D tentatively TRBD1 (6 bases). CDR1 is SGHVS, CDR2 FQNEAQ, per germline. Deletions cut 4 bases from V and 4 bases from J, with 13 bases between. This CDR3 has 14 amino acids. The CDR3 region has the DNA TGTGCCAGCAGCTACAATACAGGGCCCACTGAAGCTTTCTTT. Translating it yields CASSYNTGPTEAFF.

The chain uses TRBV9 and TRBJ2-2; D is unresolved. Trimming left V 3 bases short and J 0 bases short, with 12 bases between. Germline CDR1 is SGDLS and CDR2 is YYNGEE. This CDR3 spans 16 amino acids. CDR3 sequence reads: CASSGWATANTGELFF. As DNA, the CDR3 is TGTGCCAGCAGCGGCTGGGCGACCGCGAACACCGGGGAGCTGTTTTTT.

The V call is TRBV7-9, the J call TRBJ2-7, with D unresolved. CDR1 is SEHNR and CDR2 is FQNEAQ in the germline V gene (reference sequence). This CDR3 contains 15 residues. Trimming cost V 5 bases and J 8 bases, with 22 bases left between them. The CDR3 spells CASSPNPDSTLQQYF. CDR3 coding DNA: TGTGCCAGCAGCCCAAACCCCGACTCAACCCTTCAGCAGTACTTC.

The rearrangement uses TRBV2 and TRBJ2-3; a weak D match, TRBD1 (6 bases). Germline CDR1 SNHLY, CDR2 FYNNEI. The CDR3 consists of 14 residues. V shed 3 bases and J shed 5 bases, with 12 bases lying between them. The CDR3 here is CASSEYRAEDTQYF. DNA for the CDR3: TGTGCCAGCAGTGAGTACAGGGCTGAAGATACGCAGTATTTT.

Comment on this clone: At one of its ends the junction is not consistent with the germline gene, which may arise from a read error. The V gene is TRBV5-4, the J gene TRBJ1-3, with TRBD1 matching over 9 bases. Germline CDR1 reads SGHNT; CDR2 reads YYREEE (reference sequence). This CDR3 region has 18 residues. CDR3 region: CASSFIRDRVPLWKHHIF. The CDR3 coding sequence is TGTGCCAGCAGCTTCATTCGGGACAGGGTACCGCTCTGGAAACACCATATATTT.

This chain uses TRBV7-9 with TRBJ2-2, with a weak D call TRBD1 (5 bases). V lost 1 base and J 6 bases, leaving 18 bases between the germline ends. Germline-derived CDR1 and CDR2 are SEHNR and FQNEAQ (reference sequence). There are 17 residues in the CDR3. CDR3 sequence reads: CASSLDLTGWMAGELFF. The CDR3 DNA sequence: TGTGCCAGCAGCTTAGATCTCACAGGTTGGATGGCCGGGGAGCTGTTTTTT.

CDR3 loop: CATSDLDLAGRYGVEQFF. The DNA for the CDR3 is TGTGCCACCAGTGATTTGGATTTGGCGGGGAGGTACGGTGTTGAGCAGTTCTTC. This chain links TRBV24-1 with TRBJ2-1; tentative D call: TRBD2 (6 bases). CDR1 and CDR2 (germline): KGHDR, SFDVKD. The CDR3 length is 18 residues. Trimming shortened V by 0 bases and J by 9 bases, and 23 bases separated the two germline ends.

J is TRBJ2-1 and V is TRBV5-8; a weak D match, TRBD1 (7 bases). Between the trimmed V and J ends, which lost 5 bases and 5 bases, there was a span of 20 bases. The CDR3 spans 16 residues. Looked up from germline, CDR1 is SGHTS and CDR2 is YDEGEE. CDR3 sequence reads: CASSFLTRGVHNEQFF. Written as DNA, the CDR3 is TGTGCCAGCAGTTTTTTAACCAGGGGGGTACACAATGAGCAGTTCTTC.

The chain has TRBV7-9 and TRBJ2-5; 8 bases map to TRBD1. V dropped 5 bases and J dropped 5; count of bases not matched to a gene: 13. Germline V gene data show CDR1 as SEHNR and CDR2 as FQNEAQ (reference sequence). This CDR3 contains 16 residues. The CDR3 coding sequence is TGTGCCAGCAGCCCTACCTCCTGGACAGGGCGGGAGACCCAGTACTTC. Its translation: CASSPTSWTGRETQYF.

The V call is TRBV19, the J call TRBJ2-7; D possibly corresponds to TRBD2 (6 bases). The ends were cut back, 7 bases at V and 5 bases at J, with 18 bases in the middle. The germline CDR1 and CDR2 sequences are LNHDA and SQIVND (reference sequence). This CDR3 is built from 14 residues. The CDR3 bases are TGTGCCAGTAAGTCCCACGGGAGCTTAGACGAGCAGTACTTC. Protein sequence: CASKSHGSLDEQYF. Using reference TRBV19 and TRBJ2-7 for the parts outside the CDR3, the full variable domain is DGGITQSPKYLFRKEGQNVTLSCEQNLNHDAMYWYRQDPGQGLRLIYYSQIVNDFQKGDIAEGYSVSREKKESFPLTVTSAQKNPTAFYLCASKSHGSLDEQYFGPGTRLTVT.

CDR3 sequence: CASSPPRTGVSGANVLTF. The CDR3 DNA reads TGTGCCAGCAGCCCTCCCCGGACAGGGGTGTCTGGGGCCAACGTCCTGACTTTC. The chain has TRBV5-4 and TRBJ2-6, with 9 bases identical to TRBD1. V lost 4 bases, J lost 1 base, and 9 bases stayed unmatched. Germline CDR1 and CDR2: SGHNT and YYREEE (reference sequence). The CDR3 is made up of 18 amino acids.

About this clone itself: Germline and junction disagree at one end, which may indicate a read error. The sample holds other DNA sequences that translate to the same CDR3. This chain connects TRBV3-1 (or the pseudogene TRBV3-2) to TRBJ1-6, with 10 bases that match TRBD1. Germline CDR1 LGHDT, CDR2 YNNKEL (reference sequence). The CDR3 is made up of 18 amino acids. The chain's CDR3 is CASSPLTTGGLRNSPLHF. CDR3 nucleotides: TGTGCCAGCAGCCCCTTGACGACAGGGGGCTTGAGGAATTCACCTCTCCACTTT.

The chain combines TRBV4-3 with TRBJ1-5; 7 bases map to TRBD1. CDR1 and CDR2 (germline): LGHNA, YSLEER. The junction had 6 bases not matched to a gene; V was cut back by 0 bases and J by 4 bases. The CDR3 contains 16 residues. As DNA, the CDR3 is TGCGCCAGCAGCCAAGAGCACACCAGGGGGAATCAGCCCCAGCATTTT. As protein: CASSQEHTRGNQPQHF.

The chain uses TRBV6-5 and TRBJ2-2, with TRBD2 matching 14 bases. V gave up 4 bases and J gave up 6 bases; unmatched junction bases: 4. Germline assignment: CDR1 MNHEY and CDR2 SVGAGI. This CDR3 region has 16 residues. The DNA for the CDR3 is TGTGCCAGCAGTTTAGGGACTAGCGGGAGACCCGGGGAGCTGTTTTTT. Amino acids: CASSLGTSGRPGELFF.

This clone has just a few counts. The V and J genes are TRBV18 and TRBJ1-1; 7 nucleotides align to TRBD1. This CDR3 has 13 amino acids. Germline CDR1 is KGHSH and CDR2 is LQKENI. V was clipped by 3 bases and J by 7 bases; unmatched bases: 5. Here the CDR3 DNA reads TGTGCCAGCTCACCGGGACAGCCGATTGAAGCTTTCTTT. It yields the protein CASSPGQPIEAFF.

The genes are TRBV19 and TRBJ1-2; TRBD1 might be the D (5 bases). CDR3 size: 14 residues. Germline CDR1 and CDR2: LNHDA and SQIVND (reference sequence). With 6 bases removed from V and 2 bases from J, the gap between germline ends came to 13 bases. In DNA form, the CDR3 reads TGTGCCAGTAGGGGACGGGGAGGAAACTATGGCTACACCTTC. Residues: CASRGRGGNYGYTF.

The chain joins TRBV7-2 to TRBJ1-2, with TRBD1 matching over 9 bases. This CDR3 is 15 amino acids long. The germline gives CDR1 SGHTA, CDR2 FQGNSA. J lost 4 bases, V lost 1 base, and 4 bases had no gene match. The CDR3 bases are TGTGCCAGCAGCTTAGAAGGGACAGGGTCCTATGGCTACACCTTC. The encoded protein is CASSLEGTGSYGYTF. The full variable domain, completed using reference TRBV7-2 and TRBJ1-2, is GAGVSQSPSNKVTEKGKDVELRCDPISGHTALYWYRQSLGQGLEFLIYFQGNSAPDKSGLPSDRFSAERTGGSVSTLTIQRTQQEDSAVYLCASSLEGTGSYGYTFGSGTRLTVV.

This rearrangement joins TRBV6-1 to TRBJ2-1; D perhaps matches TRBD1 (5 bases). The V gene's germline CDR1 is MNHNS and CDR2 SASEGT. Trimming cost V 2 bases and J 6 bases, with 8 bases left between them. The CDR3 covers 13 residues. The CDR3 protein is CASSEWGPNEQFF. The CDR3 coding sequence is TGTGCCAGCAGTGAATGGGGCCCCAATGAGCAGTTCTTC.

This CDR3 is CASSLQGSNGYTF. The CDR3, as DNA: TGTGCCAGCAGCTTACAGGGGTCCAATGGCTACACCTTC. The chain is built from TRBV5-4 and TRBJ1-2, with 7 bases fitting TRBD1. The CDR3 covers 13 residues. V trimming: 2 bases; J trimming: 6 bases; junction bases outside the gene matches: 4. Germline V gene sequence: CDR1 SGHNT, CDR2 YYREEE (reference sequence).

This chain uses TRBV6-8 with TRBJ2-7, with 8 positions matching TRBD1. Germline assignment: CDR1 MNHGY and CDR2 SAAAGT. The CDR3 sequence is 13 residues long. CDR3 DNA: TGTACAGGACAGGGTAGAATTCCCTACGAGCAGTACTTC. Protein: CTGQGRIPYEQYF.

The chain couples TRBV27 to TRBJ1-1; 10 positions match TRBD1. J gave up 4 bases and V 8 bases, and 10 bases lay outside the gene matches. This CDR3 region has 15 residues. CDR1 and CDR2 from the germline V gene are MNHEY and SMNVEV (reference sequence). In DNA form, the CDR3 reads TGTGCCAGCCTTAAATCCCGGGACAGGGGCACTGAAGCTTTCTTT. Its protein is CASLKSRDRGTEAFF.

The chain links TRBV5-1 to TRBJ2-3; a weak D match, TRBD2 (5 bases). Trimming cost V 3 bases and J 4 bases, with 12 bases left between them. The CDR3 extends over 14 amino acids. Germline CDR1 is SGHRS and CDR2 is YFSETQ. In DNA, the CDR3 is TGCGCCAGCAGCTCTGAGAGGGCCCCAGATACGCAGTATTTT. Amino acids: CASSSERAPDTQYF.

The chain carries TRBV4-3 and TRBJ2-2; TRBD2 matches at 8 bases. The V gene end was trimmed by 0 bases and the J gene end by 6 bases; junction bases not matched to a gene: 15. Germline lookup yields CDR1 LGHNA and CDR2 YSLEER. CDR3 length: 19 residues. The CDR3 protein is CASSQEYQGLGGKAGELFF. In nucleotides, the CDR3 is TGCGCCAGCAGCCAAGAGTACCAGGGACTAGGAGGGAAGGCCGGGGAGCTGTTTTTT.

This chain connects TRBV20-1 to TRBJ1-2, with D unclear. The CDR3 loop spans 11 amino acids. Germline CDR1 DFQATT, CDR2 SNEGSKA (reference sequence). V was trimmed by 6 bases and J by 4 bases, leaving 9 bases between them. Here the CDR3 reads CSAYGGYGYTF. The CDR3, as DNA: TGCAGTGCCTATGGTGGCTATGGCTACACCTTC.

This clone was counted a single time. The chain combines TRBV20-1 with TRBJ2-3; 8 bases line up with TRBD2. The V segment lost 3 bases and the J segment 3 bases; nucleotides outside the gene matches: 17. The V gene's germline CDR1 is DFQATT and CDR2 SNEGSKA (reference sequence). The CDR3 is 18 amino acids. The CDR3 sequence is CSASTVGTRTGPTDTQYF. CDR3 coding DNA: TGCAGTGCTAGTACAGTCGGGACTAGGACGGGCCCGACAGATACGCAGTATTTT.

This chain joins TRBV7-9 and TRBJ2-7; D remains unclear. This CDR3 is built from 14 residues. The germline V gene encodes CDR1 SEHNR and CDR2 FQNEAQ (reference sequence). Trimming stripped 3 bases from V and 2 bases from J, with 11 bases between. In DNA form, the CDR3 reads TGTGCCAGCAGCTTTTTAGCACCGACCTACGAGCAGTACTTC. It is translated as CASSFLAPTYEQYF.

Comment on this clone: A read error may produce the germline difference seen at one junction end. This chain joins TRBV6-5 and TRBJ2-1; 7 bases fit TRBD1. CDR1 and CDR2 from the germline V gene are MNHEY and SVGAGI. This CDR3 spans 12 amino acids. In DNA, the CDR3 is TGTGCCAGCAGTGACTCCGGGACAGTCCAGTTCTTC. It codes for CASSDSGTVQFF.

This chain uses TRBV19 with TRBJ1-5; D is uncertain. This CDR3 is built from 15 residues. V was clipped by 4 bases and J by 0 bases, with 10 bases between them. Per germline, CDR1 LNHDA and CDR2 SQIVND (reference sequence). CDR3: CASSKMFYSNQPQHF. CDR3 bases: TGTGCCAGTAGTAAAATGTTCTATAGCAATCAGCCCCAGCATTTT.